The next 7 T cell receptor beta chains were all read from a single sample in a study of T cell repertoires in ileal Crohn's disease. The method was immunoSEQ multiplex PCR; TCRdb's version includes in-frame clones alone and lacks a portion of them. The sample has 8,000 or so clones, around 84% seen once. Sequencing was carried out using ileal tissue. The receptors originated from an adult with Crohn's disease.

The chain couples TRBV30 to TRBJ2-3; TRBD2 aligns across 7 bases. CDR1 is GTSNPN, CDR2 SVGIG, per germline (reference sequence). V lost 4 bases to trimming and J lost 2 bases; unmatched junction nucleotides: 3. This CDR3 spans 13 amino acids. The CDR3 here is CAWTSGTTDTQYF. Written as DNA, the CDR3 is TGTGCCTGGACGAGCGGGACCACAGATACGCAGTATTTT. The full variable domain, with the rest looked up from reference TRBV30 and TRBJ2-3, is SQTIHQWPATLVQPVGSPLSLECTVEGTSNPNLYWYRQAAGRGLQLLFYSVGIGQISSEVPQNLSASRPQDRQFILSSKKLLLSDSGFYLCAWTSGTTDTQYFGPGTRLTVL.

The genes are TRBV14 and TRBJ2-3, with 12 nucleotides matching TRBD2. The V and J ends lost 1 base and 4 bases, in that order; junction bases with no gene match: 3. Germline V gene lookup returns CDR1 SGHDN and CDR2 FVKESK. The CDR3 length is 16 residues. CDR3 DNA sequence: TGTGCCAGCAGCCAAGTACTAGCGGGAGGCCCAGATACGCAGTATTTT. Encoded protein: CASSQVLAGGPDTQYF. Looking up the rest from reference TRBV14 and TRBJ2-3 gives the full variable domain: EAGVTQFPSHSVIEKGQTVTLRCDPISGHDNLYWYRRVMGKEIKFLLHFVKESKQDESGMPNNRFLAERTGGTYSTLKVQPAELEDSGVYFCASSQVLAGGPDTQYFGPGTRLTVL.

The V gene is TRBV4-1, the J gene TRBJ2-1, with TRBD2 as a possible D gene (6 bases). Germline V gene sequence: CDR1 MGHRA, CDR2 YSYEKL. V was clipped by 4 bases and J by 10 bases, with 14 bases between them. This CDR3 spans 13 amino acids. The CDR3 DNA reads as TGCGCCAGCAGCCCCGTTTGGGGGGTAGAGCAGTTCTTC. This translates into CASSPVWGVEQFF.

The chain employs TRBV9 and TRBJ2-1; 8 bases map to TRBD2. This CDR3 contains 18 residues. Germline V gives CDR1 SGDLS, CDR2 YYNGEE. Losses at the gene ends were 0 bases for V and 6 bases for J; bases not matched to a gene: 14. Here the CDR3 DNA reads TGTGCCAGCAGCGTAGTACCCTATCGGGAGGGCCGGATCAATGAGCAGTTCTTC. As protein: CASSVVPYREGRINEQFF. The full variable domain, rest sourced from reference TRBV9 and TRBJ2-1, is DSGVTQTPKHLITATGQRVTLRCSPRSGDLSVYWYQQSLDQGLQFLIQYYNGEERAKGNILERFSAQQFPDLHSELNLSSLELGDSALYFCASSVVPYREGRINEQFFGPGTRLTVL.

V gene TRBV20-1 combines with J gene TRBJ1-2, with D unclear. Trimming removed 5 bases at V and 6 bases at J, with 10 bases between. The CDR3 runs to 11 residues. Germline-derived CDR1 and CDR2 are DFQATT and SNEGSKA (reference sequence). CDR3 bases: TGCAGTGCTCGGGGTCTGGATGGCTACACCTTC. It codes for CSARGLDGYTF.

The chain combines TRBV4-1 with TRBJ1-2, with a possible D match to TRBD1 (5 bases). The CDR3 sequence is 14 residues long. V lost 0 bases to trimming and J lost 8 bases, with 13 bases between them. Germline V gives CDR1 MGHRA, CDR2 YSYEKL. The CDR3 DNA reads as TGCGCCAGCAGCCAAGAAGAAGGGGTAGTGGGCTACACCTTC. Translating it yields CASSQEEGVVGYTF.

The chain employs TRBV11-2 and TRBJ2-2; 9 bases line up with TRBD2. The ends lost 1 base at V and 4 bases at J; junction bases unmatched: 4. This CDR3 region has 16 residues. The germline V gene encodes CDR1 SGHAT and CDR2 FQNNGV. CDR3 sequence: CASSLGSGSGTGELFF. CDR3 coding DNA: TGTGCCAGCAGCTTAGGTAGCGGGAGTGGCACCGGGGAGCTGTTTTTT.